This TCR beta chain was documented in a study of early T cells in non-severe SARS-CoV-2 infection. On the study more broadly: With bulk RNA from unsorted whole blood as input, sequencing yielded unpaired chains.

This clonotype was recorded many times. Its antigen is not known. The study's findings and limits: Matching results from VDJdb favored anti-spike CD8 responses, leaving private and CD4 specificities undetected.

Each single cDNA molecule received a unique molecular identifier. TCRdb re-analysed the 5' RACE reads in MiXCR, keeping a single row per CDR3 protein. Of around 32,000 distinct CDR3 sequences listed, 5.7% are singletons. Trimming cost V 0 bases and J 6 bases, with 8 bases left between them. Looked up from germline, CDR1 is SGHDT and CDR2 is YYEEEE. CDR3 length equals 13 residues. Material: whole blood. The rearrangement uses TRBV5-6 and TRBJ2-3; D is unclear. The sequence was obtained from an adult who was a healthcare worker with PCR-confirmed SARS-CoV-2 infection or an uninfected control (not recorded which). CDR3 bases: TGTGCCAGCAGCTTGGCCCGTGAGGATACGCAGTATTTT. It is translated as CASSLAREDTQYF.